One and the same sample provided the 21 T cell receptor beta chains below, sequenced in a study of blood T cell repertoires in COVID-19. Sequencing used immunoSEQ multiplex PCR; TCRdb keeps in-frame clones, though not all of them. The table has approximately 200,000 clones, 85% to 90% seen once. Material for sequencing was PBMCs or T cells enriched from blood (not recorded which). These receptors were collected from a woman aged 18-29 years in a cohort exposed to, infected with or recovered from COVID-19 (not recorded which).

This chain uses TRBV3-1 (or the pseudogene TRBV3-2) with TRBJ2-3, with unresolved D. The CDR3 has 13 residues. The V end was cut by 3 bases, the J end by 5 bases, with 9 bases between. The germline V gene encodes CDR1 LGHDT and CDR2 YNNKEL (reference sequence). In DNA form, the CDR3 reads TGTGCCAGCAGCCAGGGCGACGGAGATACGCAGTATTTT. This sequence encodes CASSQGDGDTQYF.

This chain links TRBV6-5 with TRBJ1-2, with 8 bases fitting TRBD1. Looked up from germline, CDR1 is MNHEY and CDR2 is SVGAGI. The J segment lost 8 bases and the V segment lost 7 bases, leaving 12 bases of the junction unmatched. The CDR3 has 14 residues. CDR3 protein: CASTQDRGMQGYTF. The CDR3 region has the DNA TGTGCCAGCACCCAAGACAGGGGCATGCAAGGCTACACCTTC.

V is TRBV11-3 and J is TRBJ2-1, with 10 positions matching TRBD1. CDR3 size: 15 residues. Germline CDR1 reads SGHNT; CDR2 reads YENEEA. J gave up 6 bases and V 4 bases, and 6 bases lay outside the gene matches. The CDR3 loop reads CASSYGQGVINEQFF. The CDR3 DNA sequence: TGTGCCAGCAGCTATGGACAGGGGGTAATCAATGAGCAGTTCTTC.

The chain carries TRBV18 and TRBJ2-2; 10 nucleotides line up with TRBD1. CDR3 size: 15 residues. Trimming removed 6 bases from V and 5 bases from J; junction bases left unmatched: 6. Germline CDR1 is KGHSH and CDR2 is LQKENI. The CDR3 DNA sequence: TGTGCCAGCTCGACCGGGACAGGGGAGACCGGGGAGCTGTTTTTT. Amino acids: CASSTGTGETGELFF.

This rearrangement joins TRBV14 to TRBJ2-5, with 10 bases matching TRBD2. Germline assignment: CDR1 SGHDN and CDR2 FVKESK. The V and J ends lost 1 base and 2 bases, in that order; junction bases with no gene match: 7. This CDR3 region has 17 residues. The CDR3 sequence is CASSQVDPSGGQETQYF. The CDR3 DNA follows: TGTGCCAGCAGCCAAGTAGATCCTAGCGGGGGACAAGAGACCCAGTACTTC. The whole variable domain, remainder taken from reference TRBV14 and TRBJ2-5, is EAGVTQFPSHSVIEKGQTVTLRCDPISGHDNLYWYRRVMGKEIKFLLHFVKESKQDESGMPNNRFLAERTGGTYSTLKVQPAELEDSGVYFCASSQVDPSGGQETQYFGPGTRLLVL.

This chain joins TRBV3-1 (or the pseudogene TRBV3-2) and TRBJ1-5; D ambiguous. The V end was cut by 1 base, the J end by 2 bases, with 9 bases between. Germline V gene sequence: CDR1 LGHDT, CDR2 YNNKEL (reference sequence). The CDR3 contains 15 residues. Here the CDR3 reads CASSQGGLGNQPQHF. For the CDR3, the DNA is TGTGCCAGCAGCCAAGGAGGGTTAGGCAATCAGCCCCAGCATTTT.

This clone occurred once. This chain uses TRBV19 with TRBJ1-1, with 7 bases identical to TRBD1. This CDR3 is 13 amino acids long. V shed 6 bases, J shed 5 bases, and the junction held 6 bases outside the gene matches. Germline V lookup: CDR1 LNHDA, CDR2 SQIVND (reference sequence). The CDR3, as DNA: TGTGCCAGTAGCCGACAGGGTATAACTGAAGCTTTCTTT. Its protein is CASSRQGITEAFF.

The chain employs TRBV5-5 and TRBJ2-2; 10 bases map to TRBD2. CDR3 size: 20 residues. Germline CDR1 is SGHKS and CDR2 is YYEKEE (reference sequence). V shed 0 bases, J shed 6 bases, and the junction held 17 bases outside the gene matches. CDR3 region: CASSLEGASGSVWGSGELFF. The CDR3 region has the DNA TGTGCCAGCAGCTTGGAGGGGGCTAGCGGGAGTGTCTGGGGCTCCGGGGAGCTGTTTTTT.

The genes are TRBV10-2 and TRBJ2-2; 10 bases are a match to TRBD1. V gave up 10 bases and J gave up 4 bases; unmatched junction bases: 6. The length of the CDR3 is 14 residues. Germline-derived CDR1 and CDR2 are WSHSY and SAAADI. Here the CDR3 DNA reads TGCGCCATGGCCGGGACAGGGGCCACCGGGGAGCTGTTTTTT. It yields the protein CAMAGTGATGELFF.

The DNA of the CDR3 is TGTGCCAGCAGCCAAGGACTAGCGGGAGTGGGTACGCAGTATTTT. Translated: CASSQGLAGVGTQYF. This rearrangement joins TRBV3-1 (or the pseudogene TRBV3-2) to TRBJ2-3, with TRBD2 identical over 12 bases. The germline CDR1 and CDR2 sequences are LGHDT and YNNKEL (reference sequence). Trimming cost V 1 base and J 8 bases; bases outside gene matches: 4. This CDR3 region has 15 residues.

CDR3 residues: CASGLTSAATGELFF. The CDR3 DNA is TGTGCTAGTGGTTTGACTAGCGCCGCCACCGGGGAGCTGTTTTTT. V gene TRBV12-5 combines with J gene TRBJ2-2, with TRBD2 matching over 7 bases. The CDR3 runs to 15 residues. The trim removed 2 bases at V and 4 bases at J, leaving 4 bases unmatched. Germline V gene data show CDR1 as LGHNT and CDR2 as FRNRAP.

The chain recombines TRBV18 with TRBJ1-5, with a weak D call TRBD1 (5 bases). Germline V CDR1 and CDR2: KGHSH, LQKENI. V was clipped by 3 bases and J by 0 bases, with 9 bases between them. This CDR3 has 15 amino acids. The CDR3 region is CASSPFQGSNQPQHF. The DNA for the CDR3 is TGTGCCAGCTCACCCTTTCAGGGTAGCAATCAGCCCCAGCATTTT.

The chain employs TRBV4-1 and TRBJ1-5; a weak D match, TRBD1 (6 bases). From germline, CDR1 is MGHRA and CDR2 YSYEKL. There are 18 residues in the CDR3. V was shortened by 1 base and J by 4 bases, with 20 bases between the two germline ends. The CDR3 sequence is CASSQVPYTGTGNQPQHF. The CDR3 DNA reads as TGCGCCAGCAGCCAAGTTCCTTATACAGGGACGGGGAATCAGCCCCAGCATTTT.

V is TRBV28 and J is TRBJ2-7, with 9 bases matching TRBD1. The CDR3 loop spans 15 amino acids. Per the germline V gene, CDR1 is MDHEN and CDR2 is SYDVKM. Trimming took 8 bases from V and 2 from J; bases not matched to a gene: 10. DNA of the CDR3: TGTGCCAGCGGCCGTTTGACAGGGGGAACCTACGAGCAGTACTTC. It codes for CASGRLTGGTYEQYF.

The chain combines TRBV5-1 with TRBJ1-4, with 8 bases identical to TRBD1. The CDR3 totals 15 residues. Germline V gene sequence: CDR1 SGHRS, CDR2 YFSETQ. The V and J ends lost 4 bases and 8 bases, in that order; junction bases with no gene match: 10. Here the CDR3 DNA reads TGCGCCAGCAGCGCGTTGGGACAGGCGGGCGAAAAACTGTTTTTT. As protein: CASSALGQAGEKLFF.

The V and J genes are TRBV27 and TRBJ1-2; no definite D call. V was shortened by 2 bases and J by 4 bases, with 11 bases between the two germline ends. The CDR3 has 14 amino acids. CDR1 is MNHEY and CDR2 is SMNVEV in the germline V gene (reference sequence). The CDR3 loop is CASSLTPRGYGYTF. CDR3 sequence (DNA): TGTGCCAGCAGTTTAACTCCCCGGGGCTATGGCTACACCTTC.

The V and J genes are TRBV5-1 and TRBJ2-7, with unresolved D. Deletions cut 0 bases from V and 6 bases from J, with 16 bases between. CDR3 length: 15 amino acids. Germline CDR1 is SGHRS and CDR2 is YFSETQ. The CDR3 DNA sequence: TGCGCCAGCAGCTTGGCCACTCTATCGACTGGCGAGCAGTACTTC. This sequence encodes CASSLATLSTGEQYF.

The chain couples TRBV11-3 to TRBJ2-5, with 9 bases identical to TRBD2. CDR1 and CDR2 from the germline V gene are SGHNT and YENEEA. With 4 bases clipped from V and 1 base from J, the junction kept 10 bases outside the gene matches. The CDR3 spans 17 residues. The CDR3: CASSSGVAGVGQETQYF. DNA for the CDR3: TGTGCCAGCAGCTCCGGGGTAGCGGGAGTGGGCCAAGAGACCCAGTACTTC.

V gene TRBV14 combines with J gene TRBJ2-2, with D tentatively TRBD1 (6 bases). V dropped 3 bases and J dropped 2 bases, with 10 bases sitting between them. There are 15 residues in the CDR3. The germline gives CDR1 SGHDN, CDR2 FVKESK. CDR3 in amino acids: CASSQGASNTGELFF. Here the CDR3 DNA reads TGTGCCAGCAGCCAGGGGGCCTCCAACACCGGGGAGCTGTTTTTT.

This chain uses TRBV19 with TRBJ1-1; D not resolved. CDR1 is LNHDA, CDR2 SQIVND, per germline (reference sequence). V was trimmed by 3 bases and J by 1 base, leaving 12 bases between them. This CDR3 is 15 amino acids long. CDR3 bases: TGTGCCAGTAGTATTCGTGGACGGGAGAACACTGAAGCTTTCTTT. It specifies CASSIRGRENTEAFF. Supplemented by reference TRBV19 and TRBJ1-1, the full variable domain reads DGGITQSPKYLFRKEGQNVTLSCEQNLNHDAMYWYRQDPGQGLRLIYYSQIVNDFQKGDIAEGYSVSREKKESFPLTVTSAQKNPTAFYLCASSIRGRENTEAFFGQGTRLTVV.

V and J are TRBV28 and TRBJ1-2; D call uncertain. Germline CDR1 reads MDHEN; CDR2 reads SYDVKM. The V gene lost 5 bases and the J gene lost 5 bases, with 12 bases spanning the gap. The CDR3 consists of 13 residues. This chain's CDR3 is CASSRDWEYGYTF. The CDR3 DNA follows: TGTGCCAGCAGTCGAGACTGGGAGTATGGCTACACCTTC.